This TCR beta chain is from a study of blood T cell repertoires in COVID-19. Across the whole study: COVID-19 samples collected from the United States, Italy and Spain covered acute and convalescent phases. The cDNA or gDNA used as material had been derived from T cells, B-cell-depleted T cells, or PBMCs.

In the original analysis: Scientists estimated how many nucleated cells there were by amplifying reference gene primers. Assay used: immunoSEQ multiplex PCR; TCRdb lists only in-frame clones, some missing. That table furnishes V, J and clone size, whereas the DNA furnished D and trimming. This table has approximately 60,000 clones, under 85% appearing once. Input material: peripheral blood. This TCR came from a woman aged 80 or over with acute or convalescent COVID-19.

DNA for the CDR3: TGTGCCACCAGTGATAACCGGGAGATCAAGGAGACCCAGTACTTC. It encodes CATSDNREIKETQYF. The chain employs TRBV24-1 and TRBJ2-5; D might be TRBD2 (6 bases). The germline V and J ends were trimmed by 3 bases and 5 bases, with 15 bases remaining between them. The germline V gene encodes CDR1 KGHDR and CDR2 SFDVKD. The CDR3 length is 15 residues.